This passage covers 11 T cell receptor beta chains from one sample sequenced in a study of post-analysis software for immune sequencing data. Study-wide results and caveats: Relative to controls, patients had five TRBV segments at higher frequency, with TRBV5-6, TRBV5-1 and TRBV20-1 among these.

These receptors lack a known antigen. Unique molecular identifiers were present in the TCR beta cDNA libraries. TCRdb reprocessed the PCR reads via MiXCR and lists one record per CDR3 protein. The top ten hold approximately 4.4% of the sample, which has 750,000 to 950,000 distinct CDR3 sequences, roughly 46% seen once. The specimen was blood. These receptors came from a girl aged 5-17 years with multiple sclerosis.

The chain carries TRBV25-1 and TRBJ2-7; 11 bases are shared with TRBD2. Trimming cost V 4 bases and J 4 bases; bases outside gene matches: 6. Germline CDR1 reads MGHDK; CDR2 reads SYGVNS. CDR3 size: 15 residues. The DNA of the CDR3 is TGTGCCAGCAGTGGGGAAACTAGCGGGAGTTACGAGCAGTACTTC. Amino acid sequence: CASSGETSGSYEQYF.

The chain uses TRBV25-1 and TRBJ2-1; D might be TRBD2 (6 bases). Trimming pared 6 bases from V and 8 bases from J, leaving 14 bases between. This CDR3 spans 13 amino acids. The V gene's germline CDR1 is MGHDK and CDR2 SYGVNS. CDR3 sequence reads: CASRTGSWYEQFF. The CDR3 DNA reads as TGTGCCAGCAGAACCGGGAGTTGGTATGAGCAGTTCTTC. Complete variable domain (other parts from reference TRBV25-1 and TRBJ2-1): EADIYQTPRYLVIGTGKKITLECSQTMGHDKMYWYQQDPGMELHLIHYSYGVNSTEKGDLSSESTVSRIRTEHFPLTLESARPSHTSQYLCASRTGSWYEQFFGPGTRLTVL.

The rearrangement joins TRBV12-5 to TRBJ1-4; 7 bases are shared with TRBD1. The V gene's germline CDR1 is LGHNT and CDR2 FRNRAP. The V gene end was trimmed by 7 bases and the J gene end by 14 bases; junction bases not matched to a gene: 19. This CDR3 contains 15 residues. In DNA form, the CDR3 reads TGTGCTAGTGCCCCGTGGGAAGGGCGCGCAGGGGGGCTGTTTTTT. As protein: CASAPWEGRAGGLFF.

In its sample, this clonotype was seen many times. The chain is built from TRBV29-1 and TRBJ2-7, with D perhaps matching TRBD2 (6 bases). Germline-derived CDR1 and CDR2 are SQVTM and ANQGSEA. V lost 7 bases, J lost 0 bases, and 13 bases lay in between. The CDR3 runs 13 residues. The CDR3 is CSAGTGDSYEQYF. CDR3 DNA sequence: TGCAGCGCTGGGACGGGAGACTCCTACGAGCAGTACTTC.

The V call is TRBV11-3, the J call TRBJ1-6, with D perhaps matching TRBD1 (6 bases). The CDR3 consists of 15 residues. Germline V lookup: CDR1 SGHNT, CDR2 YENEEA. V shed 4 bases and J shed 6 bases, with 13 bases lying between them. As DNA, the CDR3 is TGTGCCAGCAGCTCCGGACAGTTTTCTAATTCACCCCTCCACTTT. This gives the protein CASSSGQFSNSPLHF.

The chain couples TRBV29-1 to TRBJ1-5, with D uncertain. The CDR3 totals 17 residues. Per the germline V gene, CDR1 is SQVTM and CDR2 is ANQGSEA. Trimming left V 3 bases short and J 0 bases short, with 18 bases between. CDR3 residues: CSVEAGHGFYSNQPQHF. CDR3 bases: TGCAGCGTTGAGGCTGGGCACGGCTTCTATAGCAATCAGCCCCAGCATTTT.

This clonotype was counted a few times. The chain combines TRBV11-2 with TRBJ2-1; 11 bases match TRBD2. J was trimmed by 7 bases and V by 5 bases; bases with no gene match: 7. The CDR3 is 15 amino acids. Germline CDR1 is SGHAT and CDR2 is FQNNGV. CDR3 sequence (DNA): TGTGCCAGCAGCGCACTAGCGGGAGCGGGGAATGAGCAGTTCTTC. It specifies CASSALAGAGNEQFF.

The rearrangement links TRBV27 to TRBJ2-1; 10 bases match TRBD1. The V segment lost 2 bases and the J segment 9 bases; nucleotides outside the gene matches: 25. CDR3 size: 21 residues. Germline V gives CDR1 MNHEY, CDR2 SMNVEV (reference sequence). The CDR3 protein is CASSLVVTGGFGSGLGFEQFF. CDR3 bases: TGTGCCAGCAGTTTAGTTGTGACAGGGGGCTTCGGGAGCGGGCTTGGCTTTGAGCAGTTCTTC.

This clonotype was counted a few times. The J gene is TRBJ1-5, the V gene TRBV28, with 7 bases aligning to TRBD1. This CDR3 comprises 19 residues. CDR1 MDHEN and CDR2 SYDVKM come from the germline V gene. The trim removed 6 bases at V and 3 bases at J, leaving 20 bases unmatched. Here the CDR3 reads CASSSFGPPRGKDNQPQHF. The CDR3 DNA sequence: TGTGCCAGCAGCTCATTCGGCCCACCCAGGGGGAAGGACAATCAGCCCCAGCATTTT.

The CDR3 loop reads CASSHSRTGVNEQFF. Here the CDR3 DNA reads TGTGCCAGCAGTCATTCCCGGACAGGGGTGAATGAGCAGTTCTTC. V gene TRBV7-2 combines with J gene TRBJ2-1, with 9 bases matching TRBD1. Germline V gene lookup returns CDR1 SGHTA and CDR2 FQGNSA. Losses at the gene ends were 6 bases for V and 7 bases for J; bases not matched to a gene: 10. The CDR3 extends over 15 amino acids.

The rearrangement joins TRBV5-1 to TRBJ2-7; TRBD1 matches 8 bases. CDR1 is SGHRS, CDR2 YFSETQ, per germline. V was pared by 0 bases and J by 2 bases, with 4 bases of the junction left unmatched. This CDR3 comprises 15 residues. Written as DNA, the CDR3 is TGCGCCAGCAGCTTGGACAGACAGGGGCCCTACGAGCAGTACTTC. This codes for CASSLDRQGPYEQYF.